The next 14 T cell receptor beta chains were all read from a single sample in a study of cytomegalovirus exposure and HLA in healthy donors (dated by TCRdb to about 2017). Libraries were constructed by the immunoSEQ multiplex PCR assay. For the multiplex PCR, a mixture combining 60 forward primers for TCR Vbeta segments and 13 reverse primers for TCR Jbeta segments was used. TCRdb carries this immuneACCESS record with in-frame sequences only. Its versions omit some clonotypes, under half of them owing to an unresolved V gene in the studies checked, with the rest unexplained. The sample includes about 160,000 clones, with nearly 80% observed a single time. The ten largest account for around 0.96% of the sample. The source material was PBMCs. These receptor sequences come from a woman in her forties or fifties in good health and CMV-seropositive.

The genes are TRBV2 and TRBJ1-6, with TRBD1 as a possible D gene (6 bases). The CDR3 is made up of 15 amino acids. Germline values: CDR1 SNHLY, CDR2 FYNNEI. The V end was cut by 6 bases, the J end by 6 bases, with 15 bases between. CDR3 residues: CASRVWGRGNSPLHF. The CDR3 coding sequence is TGTGCCAGCAGAGTATGGGGCAGGGGTAATTCACCCCTCCACTTT.

J is TRBJ2-1 and V is TRBV27, with D unclear. The CDR3 runs 14 residues. V was pared by 10 bases and J by 3 bases, with 16 bases between. Germline CDR1 and CDR2: MNHEY and SMNVEV (reference sequence). CDR3 region: CATLRSVGYNEQFF. The CDR3, as DNA: TGTGCCACCCTGCGGTCTGTAGGCTACAATGAGCAGTTCTTC.

The chain employs TRBV7-2 and TRBJ1-4; D is ambiguous. Trimming left V 1 base short and J 8 bases short, with 11 bases between. Per the germline V gene, CDR1 is SGHTA and CDR2 is FQGNSA. The CDR3 has 14 amino acids. For the CDR3, the DNA is TGTGCCAGCAGCTTAGTTGGCGGGAGAGAAAAACTGTTTTTT. It is translated as CASSLVGGREKLFF.

The chain carries TRBV30 and TRBJ2-2; D gene unclear. V shed 2 bases and J shed 9 bases, with 7 bases lying between them. The V gene's germline CDR1 is GTSNPN and CDR2 SVGIG (reference sequence). The CDR3 spans 11 residues. The CDR3 loop is CAWSQSRELFF. The CDR3 DNA reads TGTGCCTGGAGTCAGTCCAGGGAGCTGTTTTTT.

The chain recombines TRBV7-6 with TRBJ1-1, with no clear D. The CDR3 is 14 residues long. V was pared by 5 bases and J by 1 base, with 11 bases between. Looked up from germline, CDR1 is SGHVS and CDR2 is FNYEAQ. The CDR3 region has the DNA TGTGCCAGCAGCCTTCTGCGCGGGAACACTGAAGCTTTCTTT. Its translation: CASSLLRGNTEAFF. The entire variable domain, with the rest obtained from reference TRBV7-6 and TRBJ1-1, is as follows: GAGVSQSPRYKVTKRGQDVALRCDPISGHVSLYWYRQALGQGPEFLTYFNYEAQQDKSGLPNDRFSAERPEGSISTLTIQRTEQRDSAMYRCASSLLRGNTEAFFGQGTRLTVV.

The chain joins TRBV20-1 to TRBJ2-5; D not resolved. Germline CDR1 reads DFQATT; CDR2 reads SNEGSKA (reference sequence). The ends were cut back, 6 bases at V and 5 bases at J, with 10 bases in the middle. The length of the CDR3 is 11 residues. The CDR3 DNA reads TGCAGTGCCGTATCTAGGGAGACCCAGTACTTC. Translated, it gives CSAVSRETQYF.

This clone was detected only once. Here the CDR3 reads CASSQDSYIAGATPPPYEQYF. In DNA, the CDR3 is TGCGCCAGCAGCCAAGATTCTTATATCGCGGGGGCAACCCCCCCGCCCTACGAGCAGTACTTC. The chain combines TRBV4-1 with TRBJ2-7; D is perhaps TRBD2 (7 bases). V was clipped by 0 bases and J by 2 bases, with 29 bases between them. This CDR3 comprises 21 residues. Germline CDR1 is MGHRA and CDR2 is YSYEKL.

This chain links TRBV7-9 with TRBJ1-1, with no clear D. CDR1 and CDR2 from the germline V gene are SEHNR and FQNEAQ (reference sequence). CDR3 length equals 12 residues. The V gene lost 5 bases and the J gene lost 6 bases, with 10 bases spanning the gap. This chain's CDR3 is CASSPRRPEAFF. The CDR3, as DNA: TGTGCCAGCAGCCCTAGGCGTCCTGAAGCTTTCTTT.

This chain links TRBV5-6 with TRBJ2-3, with D hard to call. With 2 bases removed from V and 4 bases from J, the gap between germline ends came to 14 bases. Germline-derived CDR1 and CDR2 are SGHDT and YYEEEE. The CDR3 is 15 residues long. DNA for the CDR3: TGTGCCAGCAGCTTTAGACCTGGGCGCGCAGATACGCAGTATTTT. Translated, it gives CASSFRPGRADTQYF.

The rearrangement links TRBV28 to TRBJ1-5; D possibly corresponds to TRBD1 (6 bases). Between the trimmed V and J ends, which lost 1 base and 5 bases, there was a span of 15 bases. Germline-derived CDR1 and CDR2 are MDHEN and SYDVKM. The CDR3 is made up of 16 amino acids. Written as DNA, the CDR3 is TGTGCCAGCAGTTTATCCCTAGGGGGACGGGATCAGCCCCAGCATTTT. As protein: CASSLSLGGRDQPQHF.

Regarding this clone: Within the sample, other DNA sequences also encode this same CDR3. V gene TRBV7-9 combines with J gene TRBJ1-1; D remains ambiguous. The CDR3 sequence is 13 residues long. Germline V gene sequence: CDR1 SEHNR, CDR2 FQNEAQ (reference sequence). Trimming left V 5 bases short and J 1 base short, with 8 bases between. The CDR3 loop reads CASSLTGNTEAFF. The DNA for the CDR3 is TGTGCCAGCAGCCTTACGGGGAACACTGAAGCTTTCTTT.

This clone has just a few counts. The genes are TRBV27 and TRBJ1-1; 7 nucleotides align to TRBD1. The trim removed 2 bases at V and 6 bases at J, leaving 6 bases unmatched. Germline V gene sequence: CDR1 MNHEY, CDR2 SMNVEV (reference sequence). This CDR3 has 14 residues. The CDR3 here is CASSLTDRVAEAFF. Here the CDR3 DNA reads TGTGCCAGCAGTTTAACCGACAGGGTCGCTGAAGCTTTCTTT.

This clone was observed a single time. This chain links TRBV6-5 with TRBJ2-7; 10 positions match TRBD1. The CDR3 runs 14 residues. CDR1 and CDR2 (germline): MNHEY, SVGAGI. The V and J ends lost 5 bases and 2 bases, in that order; junction bases with no gene match: 3. CDR3 nucleotides: TGTGCCAGCAGTGGACAGGGGGGACCCTACGAGCAGTACTTC. Translating gives CASSGQGGPYEQYF.

The chain couples TRBV6-1 to TRBJ1-1; D unclear. CDR1 is MNHNS and CDR2 is SASEGT in the germline V gene. This CDR3 region has 14 residues. Trimming cost V 2 bases and J 2 bases, with 9 bases left between them. As DNA, the CDR3 is TGTGCCAGCAGTGAACTAGAAAATAACACTGAAGCTTTCTTT. Amino acids: CASSELENNTEAFF.